One and the same sample provided the 28 T cell receptor beta chains below, sequenced in a study of T cell changes during pregnancy in multiple sclerosis (dated 2019 in TCRdb). The method behind the library was the immunoSEQ multiplex PCR assay. Held by TCRdb, this immuneACCESS table contains in-frame sequences only and omits some clones. Under half of the omission traces to an unresolved V gene where checked; the cause of the rest is unknown. The table for this sample lists 60,000 to 75,000 clones; approximately 91% of them were counted only once. The ten biggest clones cover more than 1.3% of the sample. This material consisted of peripheral blood, taken in the third trimester of pregnancy. The receptors were gathered from a female donor with multiple sclerosis, enrolled in a pregnancy study.

The chain joins TRBV4-1 to TRBJ2-6, with TRBD2 identical over 7 bases. The V gene end was trimmed by 5 bases and the J gene end by 6 bases; junction bases not matched to a gene: 10. Germline CDR1 MGHRA, CDR2 YSYEKL. The length of the CDR3 is 16 residues. The DNA of the CDR3 is TGCGCCAGCAGCTCTAGACTAGCCCCTGCGGCCAACGTCCTGACTTTC. Translating gives CASSSRLAPAANVLTF.

V usage is TRBV2 and J usage is TRBJ2-1; 8 positions match TRBD2. In germline, CDR1 is SNHLY, CDR2 FYNNEI. With 4 bases clipped from V and 4 bases from J, the junction kept 6 bases outside the gene matches. This CDR3 has 15 amino acids. The CDR3 is CASSVDSGGYNEQFF. The CDR3, as DNA: TGTGCCAGCAGTGTTGACTCGGGGGGGTACAATGAGCAGTTCTTC.

The rearrangement joins TRBV30 to TRBJ1-3; no reliable D call. V was cut by 0 bases and J by 1 base, with 7 bases left in between. This CDR3 has 14 amino acids. Germline lookup yields CDR1 GTSNPN and CDR2 SVGIG (reference sequence). CDR3 in DNA: TGTGCCTGGAGTGTACTCGGGTCTGGAAACACCATATATTTT. It specifies CAWSVLGSGNTIYF.

CDR3 nucleotide sequence: TGTGCCTGGAGTGTACTCGAGGGCCCGGGCGGCTACACCTTC. Translation gives CAWSVLEGPGGYTF. The V and J genes are TRBV30 and TRBJ1-2; D is uncertain. V gave up 0 bases and J gave up 8 bases, with 16 bases separating them. Looked up from germline, CDR1 is GTSNPN and CDR2 is SVGIG (reference sequence). CDR3 size: 14 residues.

The J gene is TRBJ1-2, the V gene TRBV28; D unclear. Trimming stripped 4 bases from V and 8 bases from J, with 17 bases between. The length of the CDR3 is 14 residues. Germline V CDR1 and CDR2: MDHEN, SYDVKM. The CDR3 loop is CASSSPGTSGGYTF. CDR3 nucleotide sequence: TGTGCCAGCAGTTCGCCGGGAACCTCGGGGGGCTACACCTTC.

This clone turned up a few times. The chain combines TRBV18 with TRBJ1-6; D not resolved. The CDR3 sequence is 14 residues long. V lost 2 bases and J 9 bases, leaving 11 bases between the germline ends. CDR1 and CDR2 (germline): KGHSH, LQKENI. Here the CDR3 DNA reads TGTGCCAGCTCACCAGATCGCGTAGTTTCACCCCTCCACTTT. Translated, it gives CASSPDRVVSPLHF.

The chain employs TRBV19 and TRBJ2-1; 13 bases match TRBD2. The V gene's germline CDR1 is LNHDA and CDR2 SQIVND (reference sequence). This CDR3 comprises 18 residues. V shed 5 bases, J shed 3 bases, and the junction held 10 bases outside the gene matches. CDR3 sequence (DNA): TGTGCCAGTAGTCTTAGACTAGCGGGGGGACCGATCTACAATGAGCAGTTCTTC. Translation: CASSLRLAGGPIYNEQFF.

The chain couples TRBV27 to TRBJ2-6; TRBD1 aligns across 7 bases. The ends lost 6 bases at V and 4 bases at J; junction bases unmatched: 6. The germline CDR1 and CDR2 sequences are MNHEY and SMNVEV (reference sequence). CDR3 length: 15 residues. CDR3 sequence reads: CASSYRGPGANVLTF. The CDR3 DNA sequence: TGTGCCAGCAGCTACAGGGGTCCCGGGGCCAACGTCCTGACTTTC.

The chain employs TRBV4-1 and TRBJ1-1; 8 nucleotides agree with TRBD1. The length of the CDR3 is 15 residues. After removal of 4 bases from V and 3 bases from J, the junction contained 7 bases not matched to a gene. Germline assignment: CDR1 MGHRA and CDR2 YSYEKL. CDR3 amino acids: CASSRTGSVDTEAFF. For the CDR3, the DNA is TGCGCCAGCAGCCGGACAGGGTCCGTCGACACTGAAGCTTTCTTT.

The CDR3 loop is CASSLGRAGGLGDTQYF. DNA for the CDR3: TGCGCCAGCAGCTTGGGAAGGGCGGGGGGACTTGGAGATACGCAGTATTTT. The rearrangement uses TRBV5-1 and TRBJ2-3, with 8 bases aligning to TRBD2. J lost 5 bases, V lost 0 bases, and 11 bases had no gene match. The CDR3 is 17 residues long. Germline V gene data show CDR1 as SGHRS and CDR2 as YFSETQ.

V is TRBV10-3 and J is TRBJ2-5, with a tentative D call TRBD2 (7 bases). The germline gives CDR1 ENHRY, CDR2 SYGVKD. Deletions cut 3 bases from V and 5 bases from J, with 16 bases between. The length of the CDR3 is 15 residues. The CDR3 reads CAISERGAFGETQYF. The DNA of the CDR3 is TGTGCCATCAGTGAACGGGGGGCTTTTGGGGAGACCCAGTACTTC.

The rearrangement joins TRBV25-1 to TRBJ2-3; 10 bases map to TRBD2. The CDR3 loop spans 14 amino acids. The trim removed 2 bases at V and 6 bases at J, leaving 2 bases unmatched. Germline V gene sequence: CDR1 MGHDK, CDR2 SYGVNS. For the CDR3, the DNA is TGTGCCAGCAGTGAAGAACTAGCGGGGGATACGCAGTATTTT. Amino acids: CASSEELAGDTQYF.

This rearrangement joins TRBV6-4 to TRBJ2-3; D may be TRBD2 (6 bases). CDR3 length equals 14 residues. The ends were cut back, 10 bases at V and 3 bases at J, with 17 bases in the middle. Per germline, CDR1 MRHNA and CDR2 SNTAGT. The CDR3 here is CAIPRRDDTDTQYF. The DNA of the CDR3 is TGTGCCATCCCAAGGAGGGACGATACAGATACGCAGTATTTT.

This chain connects TRBV6-5 to TRBJ1-1, with 8 positions matching TRBD1. Germline values: CDR1 MNHEY, CDR2 SVGAGI. V shed 3 bases, J shed 4 bases, and the junction held 7 bases outside the gene matches. The CDR3 totals 15 residues. The CDR3 region is CASSYRTGRPTEAFF. The CDR3 DNA follows: TGTGCCAGCAGTTATCGGACAGGGAGACCCACTGAAGCTTTCTTT.

The rearrangement joins TRBV19 to TRBJ2-7; D might be TRBD2 (6 bases). The CDR3 has 14 residues. Trimming left V 2 bases short and J 1 base short, with 9 bases between. Germline V gives CDR1 LNHDA, CDR2 SQIVND (reference sequence). CDR3 protein: CASSIQRASYEQYF. In DNA form, the CDR3 reads TGTGCCAGTAGTATACAGCGGGCGTCCTACGAGCAGTACTTC.

The chain combines TRBV7-2 with TRBJ2-2; D unclear. The V end was cut by 5 bases, the J end by 8 bases, with 12 bases between. Germline V gene sequence: CDR1 SGHTA, CDR2 FQGNSA. This CDR3 comprises 13 residues. The CDR3, as DNA: TGTGCCAGCAGCCTCGGTCGAGGAGGGGAGCTGTTTTTT. Protein sequence: CASSLGRGGELFF.

The V and J genes are TRBV6-4 and TRBJ2-2, with D possibly TRBD2 on 6 matching bases. The ends were cut back, 0 bases at V and 4 bases at J, with 6 bases in the middle. This CDR3 comprises 14 residues. Germline loops: CDR1 MRHNA, CDR2 SNTAGT. CDR3 loop: CASSDSTSTGELFF. DNA of the CDR3: TGTGCCAGCAGTGACTCGACTAGCACCGGGGAGCTGTTTTTT.

This rearrangement joins TRBV10-1 to TRBJ2-1, with TRBD2 matching 10 bases. This CDR3 spans 16 amino acids. Germline V CDR1 and CDR2: WNHNN, SYGVQD (reference sequence). V trimming: 0 bases; J trimming: 4 bases; junction bases outside the gene matches: 3. The chain's CDR3 is CASSESLAGSYNEQFF. The CDR3 DNA sequence: TGCGCCAGCAGTGAGTCACTAGCGGGGTCATACAATGAGCAGTTCTTC.

V is TRBV4-1 and J is TRBJ2-1; 7 bases are shared with TRBD1. Germline CDR1 MGHRA, CDR2 YSYEKL. The V and J ends lost 5 bases and 6 bases, in that order; junction bases with no gene match: 13. There are 16 residues in the CDR3. The CDR3 region has the DNA TGCGCCAGCAGCAGGTTACCGGGACAGAGCATCAATGAGCAGTTCTTC. Its translation is CASSRLPGQSINEQFF.

V is TRBV6-5 and J is TRBJ2-5, with a tentative D call TRBD1 (6 bases). The germline V gene encodes CDR1 MNHEY and CDR2 SVGAGI. There are 13 residues in the CDR3. Trimming stripped 5 bases from V and 7 bases from J, with 14 bases between. The CDR3 bases are TGTGCCAGCAGTACCGGGACATCCGGGACCCAGTACTTC. Translation gives CASSTGTSGTQYF.

This chain connects TRBV7-9 to TRBJ1-3; D remains ambiguous. CDR1 SEHNR and CDR2 FQNEAQ come from the germline V gene (reference sequence). The CDR3 runs to 17 residues. Trimming pared 1 base from V and 0 bases from J, leaving 13 bases between. CDR3 sequence reads: CASSLVRAGSSGNTIYF. The CDR3 bases are TGTGCCAGCAGCTTAGTTCGAGCGGGATCCTCTGGAAACACCATATATTTT.

The rearrangement uses TRBV10-2 and TRBJ1-2; a possible D gene is TRBD1 (6 bases). The CDR3 covers 13 residues. The V gene lost 8 bases and the J gene lost 11 bases, with 21 bases spanning the gap. Germline V CDR1 and CDR2: WSHSY, SAAADI. The CDR3, as DNA: TGCGCCAGCCAAAGGGACACGCATGATCCTTACACCTTC. It encodes CASQRDTHDPYTF.

The J gene is TRBJ2-1, the V gene TRBV12-5, with 10 bases aligning to TRBD2. Germline values: CDR1 LGHNT, CDR2 FRNRAP. Trimming took 1 base from V and 8 from J; bases not matched to a gene: 8. This CDR3 is built from 16 residues. DNA for the CDR3: TGTGCTAGTGGTTTGGGTCTAGCGGGGGTTTCGGATGAGCAGTTCTTC. It yields the protein CASGLGLAGVSDEQFF.

The chain is built from TRBV7-2 and TRBJ2-7, with D perhaps matching TRBD1 (6 bases). V lost 3 bases and J 1 base, leaving 10 bases between the germline ends. In germline, CDR1 is SGHTA, CDR2 FQGNSA. This CDR3 is built from 14 residues. CDR3 sequence: CASSFRDTSYEQYF. CDR3 coding DNA: TGTGCCAGCAGCTTCAGGGACACTTCCTACGAGCAGTACTTC.

The chain links TRBV6-5 to TRBJ2-3; 7 bases are shared with TRBD2. This CDR3 has 16 residues. From germline, CDR1 is MNHEY and CDR2 SVGAGI. V was clipped by 2 bases and J by 0 bases; unmatched bases: 5. CDR3 region: CASSYRGGGSTDTQYF. The DNA of the CDR3 is TGTGCCAGCAGTTACCGCGGCGGGGGTAGCACAGATACGCAGTATTTT.

The rearrangement links TRBV10-3 to TRBJ2-2; 8 bases match TRBD2. This CDR3 comprises 16 residues. V trimming: 3 bases; J trimming: 0 bases; junction bases outside the gene matches: 3. Germline V gene data show CDR1 as ENHRY and CDR2 as SYGVKD. The CDR3 sequence: CAISDPAGANTGELFF. The CDR3 DNA is TGTGCCATCAGTGACCCAGCGGGAGCGAACACCGGGGAGCTGTTTTTT.

The chain is built from TRBV5-4 and TRBJ2-3; 11 nucleotides match TRBD2. With V trimmed by 3 bases and J by 5 bases, 8 bases remained unmatched. This CDR3 spans 16 amino acids. Looked up from germline, CDR1 is SGHNT and CDR2 is YYREEE (reference sequence). The CDR3 DNA is TGTGCCAGCAGCTCCCTAGCGGGGGGTCCTGAAGATACGCAGTATTTT. Encoded protein: CASSSLAGGPEDTQYF.

The chain recombines TRBV7-3 with TRBJ1-1; D uncertain. The V and J ends lost 0 bases and 11 bases respectively, with 19 bases between them. This CDR3 is 15 amino acids long. Germline V gene data show CDR1 as SGHTA and CDR2 as FQGTGA. In DNA, the CDR3 is TGTGCCAGCAGCTTAACGGTGAATGCGGGTACTCGGGCTTTCTTT. This codes for CASSLTVNAGTRAFF.